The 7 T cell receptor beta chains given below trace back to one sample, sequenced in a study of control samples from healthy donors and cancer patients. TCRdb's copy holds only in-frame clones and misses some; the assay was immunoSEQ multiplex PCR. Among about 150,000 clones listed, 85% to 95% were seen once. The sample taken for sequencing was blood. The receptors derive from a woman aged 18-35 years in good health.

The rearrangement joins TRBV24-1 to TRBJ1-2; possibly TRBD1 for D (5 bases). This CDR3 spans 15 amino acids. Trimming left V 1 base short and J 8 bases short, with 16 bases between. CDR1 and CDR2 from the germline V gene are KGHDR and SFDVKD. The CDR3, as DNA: TGTGCCACCAGTGATTTTCGGGGGACCACCTGGGGCTACACCTTC. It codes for CATSDFRGTTWGYTF.

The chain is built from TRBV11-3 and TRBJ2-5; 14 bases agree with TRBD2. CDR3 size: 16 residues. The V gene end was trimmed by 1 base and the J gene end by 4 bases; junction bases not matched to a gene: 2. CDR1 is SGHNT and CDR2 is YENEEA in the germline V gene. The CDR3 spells CASSLAGTSGGETQYF. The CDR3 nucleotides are TGTGCCAGCAGCTTAGCCGGGACTAGCGGGGGAGAGACCCAGTACTTC.

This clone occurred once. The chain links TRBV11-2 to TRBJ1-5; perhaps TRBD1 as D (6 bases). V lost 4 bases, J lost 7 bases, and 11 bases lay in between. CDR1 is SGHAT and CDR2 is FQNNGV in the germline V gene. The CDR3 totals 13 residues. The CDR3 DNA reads TGTGCCAGCAGCTCAGGGAGGGGGCAGCCCCAGCATTTT. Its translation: CASSSGRGQPQHF.

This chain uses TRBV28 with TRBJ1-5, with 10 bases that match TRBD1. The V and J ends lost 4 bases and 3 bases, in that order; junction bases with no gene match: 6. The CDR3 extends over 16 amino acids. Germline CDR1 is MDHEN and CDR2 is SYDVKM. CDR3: CASSSSGTGDNQPQHF. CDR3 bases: TGTGCCAGCAGTTCCTCCGGGACAGGGGACAATCAGCCCCAGCATTTT.

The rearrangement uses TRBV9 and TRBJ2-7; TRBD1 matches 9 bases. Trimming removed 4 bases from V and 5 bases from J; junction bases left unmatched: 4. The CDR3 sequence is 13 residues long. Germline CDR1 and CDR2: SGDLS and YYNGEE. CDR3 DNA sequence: TGTGCCAGCAGCCCCAGGACAGGGGACGAGCAGTACTTC. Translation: CASSPRTGDEQYF.

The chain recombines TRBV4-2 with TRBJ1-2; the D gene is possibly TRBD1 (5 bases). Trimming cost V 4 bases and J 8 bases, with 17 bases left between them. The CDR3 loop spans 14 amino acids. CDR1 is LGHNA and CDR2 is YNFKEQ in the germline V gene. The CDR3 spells CASSRLGGREGYTF. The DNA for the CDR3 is TGTGCCAGCAGCCGGCTGGGGGGAAGAGAGGGCTACACCTTC.

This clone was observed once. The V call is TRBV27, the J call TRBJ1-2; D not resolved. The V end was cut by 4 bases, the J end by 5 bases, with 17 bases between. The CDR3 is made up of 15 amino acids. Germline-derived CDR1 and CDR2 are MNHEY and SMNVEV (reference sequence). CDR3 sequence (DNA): TGTGCCAGCAGTTCTAACCTTAGGGAGATTTATGGCTACACCTTC. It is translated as CASSSNLREIYGYTF.